This TCR beta chain was found in a study of breast tumors, draining lymph nodes, adjacent tissues listed by TCRdb under 2016. Study-wide context: TCR beta repertoires were compared across tumor, adjacent nontumor tissue and axillary lymph nodes obtained from breast cancer patients. In human breast cancer, the study set out to evaluate how tumor, surrounding tissue and draining lymph node repertoires relate to one another and whether T cells may move between these sites.

Including the terminal cysteine and phenylalanine, the CDR3 comprises 14 residues. Solely the CDR3 DNA is kept, with 42 bases framed from the first base. According to the germline V gene (reference sequence), CDR1 reads SEHNR and CDR2 reads FQNEAQ. At the junction V is shortened by 6 bases and J by 3 bases; bases outside the gene matches: 5. Results the study describes overall, beyond this receptor: In luminal-like breast cancer, tumor and nontumor tissue repertoires resembled each other significantly more than in basal-like breast cancer. The data were considered consistent with most tumor T cells being derived from the lymph node and subsequently expanding within tumor tissue. T-cell repertoire diversity in tumors was found to be lower than in lymph nodes but higher than in nontumor tissue, and preferential V and J gene usage was observed. The study presented the conclusion that tumor T cells originate in lymph nodes as consistent with a hypothesis, not as something directly demonstrated.

This clonotype occurred many times. Its target antigen remains unknown. Per-nucleotide qualities are absent, and no much larger clonotype sits a single base away. Reads for this sample came from an Illumina HiSeq 2000. Multiplex PCR amplification was used to build the TCR beta chain libraries. High-throughput sequencing was used to analyze the amplified TCR beta chain products. The public sequencing data were trimmed at Q25 with fastp and processed into clonotypes with MiXCR by TCRdb, which kept only in-frame beta chains. Rows matching on CDR3 protein sequence are summarized as one entry with the most common DNA and genes. The sample has 80,000 to 130,000 distinct CDR3 sequences on record, 21% of them singletons. Around 1.3% of the sample comes from the top ten. The axillary draining lymph nodes of breast cancer patients were the source of the lymph node samples.

Sequencing was carried out using axillary lymph node tissue. This receptor was obtained from a female donor with breast cancer. Some clones in this sample may be carry-over from other donors' samples. Rearrangement joined TRBV7-9 to TRBJ2-1; 7 junctional bases match TRBD2. The DNA sequence is as follows: TGTGCCAGCAGTTCACTAGCGCTCTACAATGAGCAGTTCTTC. Its product reads: CASSSLALYNEQFF.